These 12 T cell receptor beta chains originate from one sample sequenced in a study of identical twins. In TCRdb, the 5' RACE reads were re-called with MiXCR into one record per CDR3 protein. The table has about 700,000 distinct CDR3 sequences, 8.6% seen once. This sample was shared with a second study, whose subject was yellow fever vaccine responses in identical twins.

The sample comprised PBMCs. The source is a woman aged 18-29 years in good health.

This clonotype was observed at least ten times. CDR3 residues: CASSVTDTQYF. Written as DNA, the CDR3 is TGTGCCAGCAGTGTCACAGATACGCAGTATTTT. The rearrangement links TRBV2 to TRBJ2-3; D unclear. Germline V CDR1 and CDR2: SNHLY, FYNNEI. The CDR3 is 11 amino acids. Trimming took 4 bases from V and 2 from J, leaving 1 base between them. Together with reference TRBV2 and TRBJ2-3, the CDR3 gives the full variable domain: EPEVTQTPSHQVTQMGQEVILRCVPISNHLYFYWYRQILGQKVEFLVSFYNNEISEKSEIFDDQFSVERPDGSNFTLKIRSTKLEDSAMYFCASSVTDTQYFGPGTRLTVL.

The sample holds many counts of this clonotype. The chain links TRBV5-1 to TRBJ1-1; the match to TRBD1 covers 10 bases. Trimming cost V 6 bases and J 0 bases; bases outside gene matches: 11. Germline CDR1 reads SGHRS; CDR2 reads YFSETQ. The length of the CDR3 is 17 residues. In DNA form, the CDR3 reads TGCGCCAGCAAACGGACAGGGGGTAGCTCGTTGAACACTGAAGCTTTCTTT. Amino acids: CASKRTGGSSLNTEAFF.

This clonotype appeared many times. The chain couples TRBV12-3 or TRBV12-4 to TRBJ2-7; TRBD1 matches at 7 bases. After removal of 3 bases from V and 4 bases from J, the junction contained 6 bases not matched to a gene. The CDR3 sequence is 14 residues long. CDR3 protein: CASSLKGAPYEQYF. The CDR3 region has the DNA TGTGCCAGCAGTTTGAAGGGGGCGCCGTACGAGCAGTACTTC.

The chain has TRBV29-1 and TRBJ1-1; D perhaps matches TRBD1 (5 bases). The germline gives CDR1 SQVTM, CDR2 ANQGSEA. V dropped 3 bases and J dropped 1 base, with 9 bases sitting between them. The CDR3 has 13 amino acids. CDR3 in DNA: TGCAGCGTTGATTGGGGGGGGAACACTGAAGCTTTCTTT. Its translation is CSVDWGGNTEAFF.

This clonotype was found a few times. The rearrangement links TRBV2 to TRBJ2-2; 9 bases are shared with TRBD2. Unmatched junction bases numbered 11, after V lost 7 bases and J lost 5 bases. Germline V gives CDR1 SNHLY, CDR2 FYNNEI. CDR3 size: 16 residues. The CDR3 loop reads CASKEGLARRTGELFF. In nucleotides, the CDR3 is TGTGCCAGCAAAGAGGGACTAGCTCGAAGGACCGGGGAGCTGTTTTTT.

This clonotype came up a few times. The rearrangement uses TRBV7-9 and TRBJ2-4; 8 positions match TRBD2. CDR1 is SEHNR and CDR2 is FQNEAQ in the germline V gene (reference sequence). The trim removed 5 bases at V and 0 bases at J, leaving 9 bases unmatched. The CDR3 consists of 17 residues. The CDR3 loop is CASSPGAGGRAKNIQYF. As DNA, the CDR3 is TGTGCCAGCAGCCCCGGGGCGGGAGGAAGAGCCAAAAACATTCAGTACTTC.

This clonotype was observed many times. The chain links TRBV20-1 to TRBJ1-4; 8 nucleotides align to TRBD1. Germline V CDR1 and CDR2: DFQATT, SNEGSKA (reference sequence). Trimming took 5 bases from V and 4 from J; bases not matched to a gene: 3. The CDR3 is 13 amino acids. The CDR3 protein is CSALTGVNEKLFF. In DNA, the CDR3 is TGCAGTGCTCTGACAGGGGTTAATGAAAAACTGTTTTTT.

This clonotype was seen many times. The chain is built from TRBV7-2 and TRBJ2-3; D could derive from TRBD1 or TRBD2 (6 bases each). CDR1 is SGHTA, CDR2 FQGNSA, per germline. The CDR3 covers 15 residues. V lost 1 base, J lost 4 bases, and 12 bases lay in between. Here the CDR3 reads CASSLGWGAPDTQYF. CDR3 nucleotides: TGTGCCAGCAGCTTAGGATGGGGGGCTCCAGATACGCAGTATTTT.

This clonotype was seen ten or more times. The chain employs TRBV11-2 and TRBJ2-2; D possibly uses TRBD1 or TRBD2 (5 bases each). V was cut by 5 bases and J by 6 bases, with 19 bases left in between. Per the germline V gene, CDR1 is SGHAT and CDR2 is FQNNGV. The CDR3 length is 16 residues. The CDR3 nucleotides read TGTGCCAGCAGCGGGGAATACAGGAGGCCTGCCGGGGAGCTGTTTTTT. Protein: CASSGEYRRPAGELFF.

The sample holds a few counts of this clonotype. This chain links TRBV6-1 with TRBJ2-7, with 7 bases that match TRBD1. V lost 6 bases, J lost 3 bases, and 8 bases stayed unmatched. The V gene's germline CDR1 is MNHNS and CDR2 SASEGT. The CDR3 runs 14 residues. Written as DNA, the CDR3 is TGTGCCAGCAGAATACCGGGACAGATCTACGAGCAGTACTTC. Its translation is CASRIPGQIYEQYF.

The sample holds a few counts of this clonotype. J is TRBJ2-1 and V is TRBV9; 8 bases fit TRBD2. CDR1 and CDR2 (germline): SGDLS, YYNGEE. The trim removed 5 bases at V and 3 bases at J, leaving 4 bases unmatched. CDR3 length equals 14 residues. CDR3 residues: CASSGTSNYNEQFF. CDR3 sequence (DNA): TGTGCCAGCAGTGGGACTAGTAACTACAATGAGCAGTTCTTC.

This clonotype was observed a handful of times. The chain links TRBV20-1 to TRBJ2-7, with TRBD2 matching 9 bases. V shed 0 bases, J shed 2 bases, and the junction held 11 bases outside the gene matches. CDR3 size: 17 residues. Germline V gene data show CDR1 as DFQATT and CDR2 as SNEGSKA (reference sequence). CDR3 DNA: TGCAGTGCTAGAGATAAGGTAGCGGGAGTCCCAACCTACGAGCAGTACTTC. Translated, it gives CSARDKVAGVPTYEQYF.